This T cell receptor beta chain was obtained from a study of blood T cell repertoires in COVID-19. Study-wide context: The study drew acute and convalescent COVID-19 samples from the United States, Italy and Spain. T cells, B-cell-depleted T cells, or PBMCs provided the cDNA or gDNA that served as material.

In the original workflow: Estimation of nucleated cell counts was performed using reference gene primer amplification. Clones were read by immunoSEQ multiplex PCR, and TCRdb kept only the in-frame ones, dropping some. V and J calls plus clone size are reproduced from that table; the DNA served to infer D and trimming. The sample carries 90,000 to 150,000 clones, 79% recorded once. V lost 5 bases and J 8 bases, leaving 9 bases between the germline ends. The CDR3 loop spans 12 amino acids. CDR1 LNHDA and CDR2 SQIVND come from the germline V gene (reference sequence). The sequence was collected from an elderly woman with acute or convalescent COVID-19. The sequenced sample was peripheral blood. J is TRBJ1-4 and V is TRBV19; D remains unclear. CDR3 region: CASSLTGEKLFF. CDR3 in DNA: TGTGCCAGTAGTTTGACGGGAGAAAAACTGTTTTTT.